Described below is a single T cell receptor (beta chain) sequence and its context. Antigen unknown. This sample stems from a study of blood T cells in healthy people across ages. Study outcomes and limitations: Long-lived donors exceeded aged donors in naive CD4+ cells and diversity.

The second PCR ran about 6 to 12 cycles with a sample-barcoded 5' primer and J-beta primers. MiXCR, applied by TCRdb to the 5' RACE reads, yields one record per CDR3 protein. The sample shows 1.5 million or so distinct CDR3 sequences, roughly 43% of them seen only once. The study isolated at least 6.5 million PBMCs from each sample. Sequenced material: blood. The TCR was taken from a woman between 18 and 29 years old in good health.

The DNA for the CDR3 is TGTGCCACCAGTGAGGCAGGGATGGCAGATACGCAGTATTTT. It is translated as CATSEAGMADTQYF. V is TRBV24-1 and J is TRBJ2-3; D perhaps matches TRBD1 (5 bases). V was cut by 4 bases and J by 4 bases, with 11 bases left in between. CDR1 and CDR2 (germline): KGHDR, SFDVKD. The CDR3 runs 14 residues.